This T cell receptor beta chain was captured by sequencing in a study of beta chain features in type 1 diabetes. Study context: All samples combined gave over 100 million sorted cells for examination. Findings of the study overall: When cDNA is sequenced, cells with high TCR expression could be over-represented. Compared to healthy donors, patients appeared to have naive, central memory and Treg TCRB repertoires that were more alike. All four CD4+ subsets from Type 1 diabetes patients carried moderately but significantly shorter TCRB CDR3s.

Trimming removed 2 bases from V and 2 bases from J; junction bases left unmatched: 7. The germline V gene has CDR1 SGHRS and CDR2 YFSETQ. CDR3 length: 15 amino acids. Details on this clone: The target antigen is unknown.

The isolated RNA, all of it, was reverse transcribed, so expressed TCRB transcripts were what got sequenced. This table comes from immunoSEQ multiplex PCR, and its TCRdb copy is limited to in-frame clones, with some not included. The profile shows around 50,000 clones, approximately 44% of them singletons. The V call is TRBV5-1, the J call TRBJ2-7; 7 bases align to TRBD2. This clonotype originated in a man aged 30-40 years with type 1 diabetes. Input material: stem cell memory CD4+ T cells from blood. The DNA for the CDR3 is TGCGCCAGCAGCTTCACGGGGAGGGAGGCCTACGAGCAGTACTTC. Translating gives CASSFTGREAYEQYF. Full variable domain (rest looked up from reference TRBV5-1 and TRBJ2-7): KAGVTQTPRYLIKTRGQQVTLSCSPISGHRSVSWYQQTPGQGLQFLFEYFSETQRNKGNFPGRFSGRQFSNSRSEMNVSTLELGDSALYLCASSFTGREAYEQYFGPGTRLTVT.